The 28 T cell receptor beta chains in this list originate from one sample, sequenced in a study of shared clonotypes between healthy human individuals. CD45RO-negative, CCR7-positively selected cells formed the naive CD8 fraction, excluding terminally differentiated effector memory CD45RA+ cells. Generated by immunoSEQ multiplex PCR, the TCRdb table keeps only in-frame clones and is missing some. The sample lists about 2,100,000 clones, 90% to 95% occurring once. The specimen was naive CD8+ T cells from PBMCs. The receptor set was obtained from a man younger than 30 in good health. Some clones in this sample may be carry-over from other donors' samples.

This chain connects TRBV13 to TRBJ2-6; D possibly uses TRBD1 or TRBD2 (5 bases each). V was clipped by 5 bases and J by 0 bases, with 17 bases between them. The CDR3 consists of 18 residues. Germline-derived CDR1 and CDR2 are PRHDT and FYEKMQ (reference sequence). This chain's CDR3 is CASSPRDGGVSGANVLTF. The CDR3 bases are TGTGCCAGCAGCCCCCGGGACGGAGGCGTCTCTGGGGCCAACGTCCTGACTTTC.

As DNA, the CDR3 is TGTGCCAGCAGTGAATTTACGAGGGGGGAATCTGAAGCTTTCTTT. Translation gives CASSEFTRGESEAFF. The rearrangement joins TRBV25-1 to TRBJ1-1, with D possibly matching TRBD1 (6 bases). CDR3 length: 15 amino acids. Trimming stripped 1 base from V and 6 bases from J, with 15 bases between. Germline CDR1 reads MGHDK; CDR2 reads SYGVNS.

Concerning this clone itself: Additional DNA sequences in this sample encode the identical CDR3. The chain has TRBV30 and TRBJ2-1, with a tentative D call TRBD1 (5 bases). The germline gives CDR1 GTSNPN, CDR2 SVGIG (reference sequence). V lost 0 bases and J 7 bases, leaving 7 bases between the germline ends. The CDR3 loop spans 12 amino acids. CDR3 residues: CAWSVGVNEQFF. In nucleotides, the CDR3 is TGTGCCTGGAGTGTAGGGGTTAATGAGCAGTTCTTC.

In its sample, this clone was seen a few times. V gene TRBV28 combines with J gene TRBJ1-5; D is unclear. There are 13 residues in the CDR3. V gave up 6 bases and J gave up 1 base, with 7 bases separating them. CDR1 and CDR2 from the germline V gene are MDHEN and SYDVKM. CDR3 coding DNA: TGTGCCAGCAGCACATTCAGCAATCAGCCCCAGCATTTT. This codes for CASSTFSNQPQHF.

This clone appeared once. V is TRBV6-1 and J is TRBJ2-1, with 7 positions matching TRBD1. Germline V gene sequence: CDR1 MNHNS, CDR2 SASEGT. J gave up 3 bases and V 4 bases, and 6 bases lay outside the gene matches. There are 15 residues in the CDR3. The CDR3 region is CASSALRDSYNEQFF. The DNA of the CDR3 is TGTGCCAGCAGTGCCTTACGGGACAGCTACAATGAGCAGTTCTTC.

The CDR3 region has the DNA TGTGCCAGCAGCGCCGAGGGGCACAGTGAAGCTTTCTTT. It yields the protein CASSAEGHSEAFF. The V call is TRBV9, the J call TRBJ1-1; D is perhaps TRBD1 (5 bases). Trimming pared 3 bases from V and 7 bases from J, leaving 13 bases between. This CDR3 has 13 residues. Germline lookup yields CDR1 SGDLS and CDR2 YYNGEE. Combining the CDR3 with reference TRBV9 and TRBJ1-1 gives the whole variable domain DSGVTQTPKHLITATGQRVTLRCSPRSGDLSVYWYQQSLDQGLQFLIQYYNGEERAKGNILERFSAQQFPDLHSELNLSSLELGDSALYFCASSAEGHSEAFFGQGTRLTVV.

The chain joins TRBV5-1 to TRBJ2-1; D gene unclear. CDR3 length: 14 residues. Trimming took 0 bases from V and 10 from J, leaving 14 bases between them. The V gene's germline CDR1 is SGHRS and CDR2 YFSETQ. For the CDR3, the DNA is TGCGCCAGCAGCTTGGGACCGACGTTGGGGGAGCAGTTCTTC. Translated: CASSLGPTLGEQFF.

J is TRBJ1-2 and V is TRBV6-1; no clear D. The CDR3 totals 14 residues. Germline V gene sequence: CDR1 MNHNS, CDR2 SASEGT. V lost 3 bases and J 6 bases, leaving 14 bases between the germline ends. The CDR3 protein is CASSERLVSDGYTF. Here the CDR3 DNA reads TGTGCCAGCAGTGAGAGGCTGGTTTCCGATGGCTACACCTTC.

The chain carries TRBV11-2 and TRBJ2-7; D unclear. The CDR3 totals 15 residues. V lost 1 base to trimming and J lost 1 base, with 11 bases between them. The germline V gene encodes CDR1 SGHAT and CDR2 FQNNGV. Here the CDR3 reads CASSLGPYLSYEQYF. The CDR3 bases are TGTGCCAGCAGCTTAGGACCGTACCTATCCTACGAGCAGTACTTC.

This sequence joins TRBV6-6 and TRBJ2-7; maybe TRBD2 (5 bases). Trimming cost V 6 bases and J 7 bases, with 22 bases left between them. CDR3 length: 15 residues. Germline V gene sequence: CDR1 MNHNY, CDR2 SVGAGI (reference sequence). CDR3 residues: CASSSPTRVGGEQYF. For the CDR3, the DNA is TGTGCCAGCAGCTCGCCTACTAGAGTCGGCGGGGAGCAGTACTTC.

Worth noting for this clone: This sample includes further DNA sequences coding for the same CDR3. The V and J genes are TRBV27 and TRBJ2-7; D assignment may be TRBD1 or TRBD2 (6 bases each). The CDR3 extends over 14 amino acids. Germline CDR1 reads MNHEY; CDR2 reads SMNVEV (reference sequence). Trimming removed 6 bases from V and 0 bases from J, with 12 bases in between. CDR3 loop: CASSLRGGSYEQYF. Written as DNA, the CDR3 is TGTGCCAGCAGCCTCAGGGGAGGCTCCTACGAGCAGTACTTC.

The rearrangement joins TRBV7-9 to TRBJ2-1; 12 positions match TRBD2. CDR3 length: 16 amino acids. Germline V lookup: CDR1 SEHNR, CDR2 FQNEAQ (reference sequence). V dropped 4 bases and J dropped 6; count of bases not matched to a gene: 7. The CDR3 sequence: CASSSLLAGGTNEQFF. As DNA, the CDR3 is TGTGCCAGCAGCTCACTACTAGCGGGAGGCACCAATGAGCAGTTCTTC.

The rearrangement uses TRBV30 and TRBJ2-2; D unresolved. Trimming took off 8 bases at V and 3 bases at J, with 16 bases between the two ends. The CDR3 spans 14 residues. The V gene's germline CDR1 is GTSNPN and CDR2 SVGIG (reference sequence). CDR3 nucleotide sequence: TGTGCCCGAAGGGATAGTTCGTACACCGGGGAGCTGTTTTTT. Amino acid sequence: CARRDSSYTGELFF.

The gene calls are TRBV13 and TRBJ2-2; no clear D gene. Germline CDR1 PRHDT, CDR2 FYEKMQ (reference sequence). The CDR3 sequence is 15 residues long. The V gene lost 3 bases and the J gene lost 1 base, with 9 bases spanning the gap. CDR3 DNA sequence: TGTGCCAGCAGCTTGGGCAGGAGGAACACCGGGGAGCTGTTTTTT. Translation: CASSLGRRNTGELFF.

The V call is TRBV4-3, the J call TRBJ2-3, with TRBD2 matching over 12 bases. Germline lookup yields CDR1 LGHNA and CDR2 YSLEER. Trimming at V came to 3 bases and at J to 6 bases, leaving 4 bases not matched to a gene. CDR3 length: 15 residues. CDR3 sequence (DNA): TGCGCCAGCAGCCACGGACTAGCGGGAAAGGATACGCAGTATTTT. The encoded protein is CASSHGLAGKDTQYF.

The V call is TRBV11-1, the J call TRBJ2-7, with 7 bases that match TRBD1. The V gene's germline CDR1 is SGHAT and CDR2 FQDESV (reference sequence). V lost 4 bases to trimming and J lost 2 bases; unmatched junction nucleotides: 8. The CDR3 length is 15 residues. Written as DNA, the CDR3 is TGTGCCAGCAGCTCCGAGGACAGGAGCCCCTACGAGCAGTACTTC. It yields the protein CASSSEDRSPYEQYF.

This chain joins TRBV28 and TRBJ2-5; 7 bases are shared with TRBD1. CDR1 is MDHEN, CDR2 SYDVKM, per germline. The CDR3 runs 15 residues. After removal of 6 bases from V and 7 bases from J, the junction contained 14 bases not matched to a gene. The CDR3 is CASSQTAGTVGTQYF. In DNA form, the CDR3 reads TGTGCCAGCAGCCAAACCGCCGGGACAGTTGGGACCCAGTACTTC.

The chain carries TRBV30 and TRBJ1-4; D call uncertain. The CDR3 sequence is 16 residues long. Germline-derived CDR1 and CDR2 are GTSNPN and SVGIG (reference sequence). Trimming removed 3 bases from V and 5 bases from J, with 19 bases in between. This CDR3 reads CAWRYPGRSVNEKLFF. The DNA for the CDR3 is TGTGCCTGGAGATACCCCGGACGGAGCGTCAATGAAAAACTGTTTTTT.

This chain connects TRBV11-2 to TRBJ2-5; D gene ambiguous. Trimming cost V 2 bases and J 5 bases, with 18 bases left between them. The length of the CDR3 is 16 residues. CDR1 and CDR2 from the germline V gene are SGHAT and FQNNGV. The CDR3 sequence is CASSLNDRASRETQYF. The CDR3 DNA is TGTGCCAGCAGCTTAAACGACCGTGCATCGAGGGAGACCCAGTACTTC.

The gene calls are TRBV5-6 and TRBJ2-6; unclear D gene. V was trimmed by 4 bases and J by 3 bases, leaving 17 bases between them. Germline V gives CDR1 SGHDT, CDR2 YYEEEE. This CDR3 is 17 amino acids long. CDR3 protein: CASSTTAALSGANVLTF. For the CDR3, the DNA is TGTGCCAGCAGCACCACGGCAGCCTTAAGTGGGGCCAACGTCCTGACTTTC.

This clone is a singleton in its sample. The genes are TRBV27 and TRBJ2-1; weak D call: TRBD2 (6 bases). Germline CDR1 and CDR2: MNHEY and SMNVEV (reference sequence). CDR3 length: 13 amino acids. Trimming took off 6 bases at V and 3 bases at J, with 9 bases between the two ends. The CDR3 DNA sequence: TGTGCCAGCAGCCTAGCGAACTACAATGAGCAGTTCTTC. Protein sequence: CASSLANYNEQFF.

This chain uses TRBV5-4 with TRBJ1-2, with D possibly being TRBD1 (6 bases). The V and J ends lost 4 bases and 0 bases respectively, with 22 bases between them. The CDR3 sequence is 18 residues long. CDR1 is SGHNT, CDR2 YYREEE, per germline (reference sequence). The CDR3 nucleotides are TGTGCCAGCAGCCGAGAGGTACAGGGCAGACACCCTAACTATGGCTACACCTTC. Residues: CASSREVQGRHPNYGYTF.

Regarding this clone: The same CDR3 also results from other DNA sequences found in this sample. The CDR3 bases are TGTGCCAGCAGTTACTCGCCGGGTGGCACAGATACGCAGTATTTT. It translates to CASSYSPGGTDTQYF. The chain recombines TRBV6-5 with TRBJ2-3; D is unresolved. V lost 0 bases and J lost 1, with 8 bases in between. The CDR3 totals 15 residues. Germline V gene data show CDR1 as MNHEY and CDR2 as SVGAGI.

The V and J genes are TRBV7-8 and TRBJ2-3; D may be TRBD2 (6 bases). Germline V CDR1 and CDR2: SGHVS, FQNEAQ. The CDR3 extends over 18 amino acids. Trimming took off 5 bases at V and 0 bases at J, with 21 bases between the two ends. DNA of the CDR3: TGTGCCAGCAGCACCCGATGGCGAGCGGAGGGGAGCACAGATACGCAGTATTTT. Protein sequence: CASSTRWRAEGSTDTQYF.

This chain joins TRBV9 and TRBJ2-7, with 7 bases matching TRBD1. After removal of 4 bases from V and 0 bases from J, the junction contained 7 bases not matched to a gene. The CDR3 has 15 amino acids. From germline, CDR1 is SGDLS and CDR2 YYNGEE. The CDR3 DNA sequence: TGTGCCAGCAGCCCACGGGACAGCAACTCCTACGAGCAGTACTTC. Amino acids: CASSPRDSNSYEQYF.

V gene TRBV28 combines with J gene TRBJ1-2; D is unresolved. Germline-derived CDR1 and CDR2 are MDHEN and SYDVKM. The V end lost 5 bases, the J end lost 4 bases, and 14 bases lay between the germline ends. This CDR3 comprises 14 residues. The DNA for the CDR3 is TGTGCCAGCAGTGGGGTTCCGGGAAGCTATGGCTACACCTTC. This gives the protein CASSGVPGSYGYTF.

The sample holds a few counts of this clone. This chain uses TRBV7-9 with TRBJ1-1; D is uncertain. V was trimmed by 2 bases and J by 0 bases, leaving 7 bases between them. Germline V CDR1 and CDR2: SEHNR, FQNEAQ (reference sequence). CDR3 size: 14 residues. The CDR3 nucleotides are TGTGCCAGCAGCTTACCTAACATGAACACTGAAGCTTTCTTT. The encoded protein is CASSLPNMNTEAFF.

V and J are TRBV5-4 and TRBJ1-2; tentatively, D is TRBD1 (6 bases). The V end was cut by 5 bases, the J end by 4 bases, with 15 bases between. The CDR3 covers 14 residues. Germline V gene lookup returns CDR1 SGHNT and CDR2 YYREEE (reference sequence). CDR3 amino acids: CASSSDRPIYGYTF. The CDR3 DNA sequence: TGTGCCAGCAGTTCCGACAGGCCGATCTATGGCTACACCTTC.